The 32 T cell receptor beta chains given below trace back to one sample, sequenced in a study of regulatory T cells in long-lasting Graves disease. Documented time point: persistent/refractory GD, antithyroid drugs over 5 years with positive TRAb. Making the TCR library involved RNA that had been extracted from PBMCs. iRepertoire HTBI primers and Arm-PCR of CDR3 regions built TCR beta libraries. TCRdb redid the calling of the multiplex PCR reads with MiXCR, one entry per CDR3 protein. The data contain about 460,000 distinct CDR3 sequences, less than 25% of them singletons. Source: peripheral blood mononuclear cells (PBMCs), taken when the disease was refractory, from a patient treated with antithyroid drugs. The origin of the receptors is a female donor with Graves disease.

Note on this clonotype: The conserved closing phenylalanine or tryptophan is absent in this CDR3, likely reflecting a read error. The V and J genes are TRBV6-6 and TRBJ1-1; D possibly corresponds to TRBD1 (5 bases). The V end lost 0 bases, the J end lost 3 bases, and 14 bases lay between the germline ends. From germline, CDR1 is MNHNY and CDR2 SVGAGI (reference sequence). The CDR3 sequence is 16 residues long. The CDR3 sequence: CASSYSSGQSHTEAFL. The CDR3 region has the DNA TGTGCCAGCAGTTACTCGTCAGGGCAGTCCCACACTGAAGCTTTCCTT.

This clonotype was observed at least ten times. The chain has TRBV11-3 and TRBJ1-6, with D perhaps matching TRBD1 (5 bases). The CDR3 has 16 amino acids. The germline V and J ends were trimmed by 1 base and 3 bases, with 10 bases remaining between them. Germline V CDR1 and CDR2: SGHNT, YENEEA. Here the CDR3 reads CASSLGEGIYNSPLHF. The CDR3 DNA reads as TGTGCCAGCAGCTTAGGGGAGGGGATCTATAATTCACCCCTCCACTTT.

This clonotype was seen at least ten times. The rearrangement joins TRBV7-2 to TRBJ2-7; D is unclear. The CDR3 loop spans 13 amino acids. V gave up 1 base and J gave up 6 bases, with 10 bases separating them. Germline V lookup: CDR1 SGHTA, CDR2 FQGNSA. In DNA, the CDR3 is TGTGCCAGCAGCTTAGGAGGTTTTGCCGAGCAGTACTTC. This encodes CASSLGGFAEQYF. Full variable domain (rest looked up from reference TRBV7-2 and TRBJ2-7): GAGVSQSPSNKVTEKGKDVELRCDPISGHTALYWYRQSLGQGLEFLIYFQGNSAPDKSGLPSDRFSAERTGGSVSTLTIQRTQQEDSAVYLCASSLGGFAEQYFGPGTRLTVT.

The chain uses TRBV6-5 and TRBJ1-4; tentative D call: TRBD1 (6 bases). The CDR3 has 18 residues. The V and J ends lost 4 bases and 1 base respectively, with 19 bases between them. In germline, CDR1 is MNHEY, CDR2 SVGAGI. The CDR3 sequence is CASSSDRDTQGTNEKLFF. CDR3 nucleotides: TGTGCCAGCAGTTCCGACCGGGACACCCAAGGAACTAATGAAAAACTGTTTTTT.

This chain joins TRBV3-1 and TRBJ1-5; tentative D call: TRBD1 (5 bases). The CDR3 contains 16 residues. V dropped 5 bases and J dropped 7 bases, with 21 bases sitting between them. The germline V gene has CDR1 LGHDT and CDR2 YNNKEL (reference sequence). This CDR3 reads CASSGKGAWEGQPQHF. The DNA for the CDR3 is TGTGCCAGCAGCGGGAAAGGGGCTTGGGAGGGACAGCCCCAGCATTTT.

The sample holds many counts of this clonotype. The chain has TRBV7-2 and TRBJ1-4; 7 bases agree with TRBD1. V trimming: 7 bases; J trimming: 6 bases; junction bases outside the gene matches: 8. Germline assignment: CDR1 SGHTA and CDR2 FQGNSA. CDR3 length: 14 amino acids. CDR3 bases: TGTGCCAGCACCTCTGACAGGGATGATGAAAAACTGTTTTTT. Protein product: CASTSDRDDEKLFF.

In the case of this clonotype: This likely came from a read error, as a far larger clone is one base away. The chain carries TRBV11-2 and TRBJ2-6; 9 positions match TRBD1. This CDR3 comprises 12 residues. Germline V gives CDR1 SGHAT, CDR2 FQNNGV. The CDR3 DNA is TGTGCCAGCAGCGGGACAGGGTTTGAGCAGTGCTTC. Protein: CASSGTGFEQCF.

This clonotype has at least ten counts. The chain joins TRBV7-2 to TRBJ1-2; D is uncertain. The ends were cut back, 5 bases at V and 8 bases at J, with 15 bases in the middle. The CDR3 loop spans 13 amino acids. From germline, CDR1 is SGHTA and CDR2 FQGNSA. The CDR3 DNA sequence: TGTGCCAGCAGCCCCTCGCGGGAGTCGGGCTACACCTTC. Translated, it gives CASSPSRESGYTF.

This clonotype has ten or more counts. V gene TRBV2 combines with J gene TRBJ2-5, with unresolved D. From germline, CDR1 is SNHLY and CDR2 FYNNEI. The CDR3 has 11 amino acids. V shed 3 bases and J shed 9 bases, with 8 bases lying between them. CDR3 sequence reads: CASSDATAQYF. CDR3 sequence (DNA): TGTGCCAGCAGTGATGCAACAGCCCAGTACTTC.

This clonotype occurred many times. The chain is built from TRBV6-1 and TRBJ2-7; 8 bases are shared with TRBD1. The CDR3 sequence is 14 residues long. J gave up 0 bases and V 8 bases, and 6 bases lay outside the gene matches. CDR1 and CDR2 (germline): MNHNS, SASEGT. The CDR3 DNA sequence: TGTGCCAGCTTCGGACAGGGAAGCTCCTACGAGCAGTACTTC. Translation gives CASFGQGSSYEQYF.

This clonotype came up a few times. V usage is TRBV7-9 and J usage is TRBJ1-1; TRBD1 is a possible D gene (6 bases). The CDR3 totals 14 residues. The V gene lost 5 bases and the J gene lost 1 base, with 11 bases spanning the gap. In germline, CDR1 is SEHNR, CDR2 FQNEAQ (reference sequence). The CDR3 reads CASSPDRPNTEAFF. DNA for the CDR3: TGTGCCAGCAGCCCGGACAGACCGAACACTGAAGCTTTCTTT. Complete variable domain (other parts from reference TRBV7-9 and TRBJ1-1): DTGVSQNPRHKITKRGQNVTFRCDPISEHNRLYWYRQTLGQGPEFLTYFQNEAQLEKSRLLSDRFSAERPKGSFSTLEIQRTEQGDSAMYLCASSPDRPNTEAFFGQGTRLTVV.

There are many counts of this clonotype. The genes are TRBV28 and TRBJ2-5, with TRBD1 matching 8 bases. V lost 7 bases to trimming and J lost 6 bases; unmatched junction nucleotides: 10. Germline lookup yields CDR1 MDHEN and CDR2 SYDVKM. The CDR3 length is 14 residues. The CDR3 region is CASIPQGAEKTQYF. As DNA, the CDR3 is TGTGCCAGCATCCCGCAGGGGGCTGAAAAGACCCAGTACTTC. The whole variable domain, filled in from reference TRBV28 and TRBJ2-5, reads DVKVTQSSRYLVKRTGEKVFLECVQDMDHENMFWYRQDPGLGLRLIYFSYDVKMKEKGDIPEGYSVSREKKERFSLILESASTNQTSMYLCASIPQGAEKTQYFGPGTRLLVL.

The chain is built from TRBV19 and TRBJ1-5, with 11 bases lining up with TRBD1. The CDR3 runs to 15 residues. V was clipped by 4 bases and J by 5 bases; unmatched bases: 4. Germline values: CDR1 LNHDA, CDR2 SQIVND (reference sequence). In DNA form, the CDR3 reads TGTGCCAGTAGTAGGGACAGGGGGGAGGATCAGCCCCAGCATTTT. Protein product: CASSRDRGEDQPQHF.

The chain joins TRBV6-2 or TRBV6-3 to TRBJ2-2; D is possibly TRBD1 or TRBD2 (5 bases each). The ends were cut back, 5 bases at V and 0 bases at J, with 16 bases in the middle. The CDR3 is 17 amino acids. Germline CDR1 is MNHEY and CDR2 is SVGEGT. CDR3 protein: CASSVRSGTPNTGELFF. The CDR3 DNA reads TGTGCCAGCAGTGTAAGATCAGGGACCCCGAACACCGGGGAGCTGTTTTTT.

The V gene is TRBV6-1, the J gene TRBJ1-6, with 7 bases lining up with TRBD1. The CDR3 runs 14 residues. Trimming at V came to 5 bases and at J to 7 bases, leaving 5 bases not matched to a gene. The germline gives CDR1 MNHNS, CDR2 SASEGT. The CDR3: CASSRETGNSPLHF. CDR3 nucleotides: TGTGCCAGCAGTAGGGAGACAGGGAATTCACCCCTCCACTTT.

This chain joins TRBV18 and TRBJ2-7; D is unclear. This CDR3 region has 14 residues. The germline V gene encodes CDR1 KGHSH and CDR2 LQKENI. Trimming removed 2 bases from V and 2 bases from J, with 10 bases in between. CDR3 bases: TGTGCCAGCTCACCAGGGGTAGCCACCTACGAGCAGTACTTC. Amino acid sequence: CASSPGVATYEQYF.

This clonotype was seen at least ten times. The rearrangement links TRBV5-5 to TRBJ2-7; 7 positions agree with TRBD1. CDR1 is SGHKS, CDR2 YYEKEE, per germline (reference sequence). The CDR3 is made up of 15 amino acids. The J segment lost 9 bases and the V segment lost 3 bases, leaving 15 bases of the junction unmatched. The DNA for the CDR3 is TGTGCCAGCAGCTCTCCTTCTTCGACAGGGACGGGGCAGTACTTC. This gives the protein CASSSPSSTGTGQYF. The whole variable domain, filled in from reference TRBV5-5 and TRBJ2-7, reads DAGVTQSPTHLIKTRGQQVTLRCSPISGHKSVSWYQQVLGQGPQFIFQYYEKEERGRGNFPDRFSARQFPNYSSELNVNALLLGDSALYLCASSSPSSTGTGQYFGPGTRLTVT.

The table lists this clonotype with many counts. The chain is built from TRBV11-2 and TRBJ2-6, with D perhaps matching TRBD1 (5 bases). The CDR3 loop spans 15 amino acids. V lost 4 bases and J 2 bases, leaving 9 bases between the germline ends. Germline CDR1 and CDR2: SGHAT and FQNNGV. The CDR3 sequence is CASSSRDPGANVLTF. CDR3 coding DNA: TGTGCCAGCAGCTCCAGGGATCCTGGGGCCAACGTCCTGACTTTC.

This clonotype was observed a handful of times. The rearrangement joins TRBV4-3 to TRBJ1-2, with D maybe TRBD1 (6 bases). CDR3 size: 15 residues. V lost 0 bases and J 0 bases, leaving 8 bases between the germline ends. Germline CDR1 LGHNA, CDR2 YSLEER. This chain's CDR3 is CASSQDRTANYGYTF. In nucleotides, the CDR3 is TGCGCCAGCAGCCAAGATAGGACAGCTAACTATGGCTACACCTTC.

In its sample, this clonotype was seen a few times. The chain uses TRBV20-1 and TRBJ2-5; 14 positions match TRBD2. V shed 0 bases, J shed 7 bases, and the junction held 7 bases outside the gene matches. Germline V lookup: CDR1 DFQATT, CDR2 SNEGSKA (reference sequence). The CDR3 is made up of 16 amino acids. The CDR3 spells CSARDPTSGGDGTQYF. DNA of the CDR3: TGCAGTGCTAGAGATCCGACTAGCGGGGGGGACGGGACCCAGTACTTC.

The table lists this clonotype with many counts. This chain's CDR3 is CSASRDRGPEAFF. Written as DNA, the CDR3 is TGCAGTGCTAGCCGGGACAGGGGGCCTGAAGCTTTCTTT. The chain employs TRBV20-1 and TRBJ1-1; TRBD1 agrees at 12 bases. The V and J ends lost 3 bases and 6 bases, in that order; junction bases with no gene match: 2. The CDR3 contains 13 residues. Germline values: CDR1 DFQATT, CDR2 SNEGSKA (reference sequence).

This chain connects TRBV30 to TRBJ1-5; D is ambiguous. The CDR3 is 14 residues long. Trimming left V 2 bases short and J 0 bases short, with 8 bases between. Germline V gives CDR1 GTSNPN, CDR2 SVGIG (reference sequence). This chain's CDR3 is CAWSPASSNQPQHF. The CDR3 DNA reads TGTGCCTGGAGTCCCGCGTCTAGCAATCAGCCCCAGCATTTT.

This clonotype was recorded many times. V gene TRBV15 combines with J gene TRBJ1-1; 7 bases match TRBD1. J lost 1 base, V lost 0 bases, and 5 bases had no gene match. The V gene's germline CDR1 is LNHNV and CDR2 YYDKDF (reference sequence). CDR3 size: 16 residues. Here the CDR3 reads CATSRDLTGRNTEAFF. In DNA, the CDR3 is TGTGCCACCAGCAGAGATTTGACAGGGAGGAACACTGAAGCTTTCTTT.

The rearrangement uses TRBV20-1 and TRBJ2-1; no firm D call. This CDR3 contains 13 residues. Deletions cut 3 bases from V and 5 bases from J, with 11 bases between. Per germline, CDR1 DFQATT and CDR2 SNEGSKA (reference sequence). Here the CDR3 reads CSARSFPHNEQFF. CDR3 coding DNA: TGCAGTGCTAGGAGTTTCCCCCACAATGAGCAGTTCTTC.

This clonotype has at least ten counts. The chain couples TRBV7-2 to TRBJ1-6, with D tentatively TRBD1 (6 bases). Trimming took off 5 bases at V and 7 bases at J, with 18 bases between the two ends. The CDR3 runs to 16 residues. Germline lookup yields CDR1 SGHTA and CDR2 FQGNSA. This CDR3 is CASSINRGGSNSPLHF. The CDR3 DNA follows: TGTGCCAGCAGCATAAACAGAGGGGGGTCAAATTCACCCCTCCACTTT.

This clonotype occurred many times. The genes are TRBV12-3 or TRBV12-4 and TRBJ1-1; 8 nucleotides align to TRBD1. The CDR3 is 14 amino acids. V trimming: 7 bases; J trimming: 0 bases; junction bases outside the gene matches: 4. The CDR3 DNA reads TGTGCCAGCATCGACAGGGGCCTGAACACTGAAGCTTTCTTT. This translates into CASIDRGLNTEAFF.

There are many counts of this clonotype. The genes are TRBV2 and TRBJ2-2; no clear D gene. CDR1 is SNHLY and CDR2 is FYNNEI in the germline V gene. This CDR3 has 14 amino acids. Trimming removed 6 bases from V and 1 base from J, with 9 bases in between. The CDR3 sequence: CASRATVNTGELFF. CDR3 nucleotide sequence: TGTGCCAGCAGGGCTACAGTGAACACCGGGGAGCTGTTTTTT.

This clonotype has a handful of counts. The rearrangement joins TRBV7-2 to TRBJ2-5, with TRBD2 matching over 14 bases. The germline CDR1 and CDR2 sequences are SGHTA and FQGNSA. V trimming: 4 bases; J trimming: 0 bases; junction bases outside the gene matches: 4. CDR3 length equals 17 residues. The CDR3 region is CASSSGLAGANQETQYF. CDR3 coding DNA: TGTGCCAGCAGCTCGGGACTAGCGGGAGCCAACCAAGAGACCCAGTACTTC. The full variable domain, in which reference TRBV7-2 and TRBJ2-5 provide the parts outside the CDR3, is GAGVSQSPSNKVTEKGKDVELRCDPISGHTALYWYRQSLGQGLEFLIYFQGNSAPDKSGLPSDRFSAERTGGSVSTLTIQRTQQEDSAVYLCASSSGLAGANQETQYFGPGTRLLVL.

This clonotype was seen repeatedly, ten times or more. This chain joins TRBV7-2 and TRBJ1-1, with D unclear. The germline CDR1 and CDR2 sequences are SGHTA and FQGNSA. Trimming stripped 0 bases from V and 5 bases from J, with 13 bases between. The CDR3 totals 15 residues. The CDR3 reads CASSLAIGKGTEAFF. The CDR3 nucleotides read TGTGCCAGCAGCTTAGCGATAGGGAAAGGGACTGAAGCTTTCTTT. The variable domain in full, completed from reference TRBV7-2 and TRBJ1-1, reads GAGVSQSPSNKVTEKGKDVELRCDPISGHTALYWYRQSLGQGLEFLIYFQGNSAPDKSGLPSDRFSAERTGGSVSTLTIQRTQQEDSAVYLCASSLAIGKGTEAFFGQGTRLTVV.

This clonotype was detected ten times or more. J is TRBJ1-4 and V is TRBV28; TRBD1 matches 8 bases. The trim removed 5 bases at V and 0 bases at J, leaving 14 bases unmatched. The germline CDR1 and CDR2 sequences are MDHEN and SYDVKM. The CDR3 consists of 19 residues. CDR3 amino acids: CASSPILRGPVATNEKLFF. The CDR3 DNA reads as TGTGCCAGCAGTCCAATCCTCAGGGGGCCTGTTGCAACTAATGAAAAACTGTTTTTT.

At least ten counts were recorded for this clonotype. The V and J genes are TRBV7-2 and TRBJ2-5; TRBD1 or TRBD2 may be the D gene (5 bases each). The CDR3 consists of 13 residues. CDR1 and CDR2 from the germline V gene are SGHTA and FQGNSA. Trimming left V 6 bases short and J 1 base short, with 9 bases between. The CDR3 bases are TGTGCCAGCAGTGGGACGATCCAAGAGACCCAGTACTTC. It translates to CASSGTIQETQYF.

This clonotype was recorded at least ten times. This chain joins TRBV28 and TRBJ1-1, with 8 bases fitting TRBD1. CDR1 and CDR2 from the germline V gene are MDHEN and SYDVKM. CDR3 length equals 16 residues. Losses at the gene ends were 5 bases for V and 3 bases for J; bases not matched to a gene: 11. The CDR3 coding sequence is TGTGCCAGCAGTCAGGGGACAGGAGGGTTGGACACTGAAGCTTTCTTT. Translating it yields CASSQGTGGLDTEAFF. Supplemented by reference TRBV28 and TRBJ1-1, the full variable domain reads DVKVTQSSRYLVKRTGEKVFLECVQDMDHENMFWYRQDPGLGLRLIYFSYDVKMKEKGDIPEGYSVSREKKERFSLILESASTNQTSMYLCASSQGTGGLDTEAFFGQGTRLTVV.